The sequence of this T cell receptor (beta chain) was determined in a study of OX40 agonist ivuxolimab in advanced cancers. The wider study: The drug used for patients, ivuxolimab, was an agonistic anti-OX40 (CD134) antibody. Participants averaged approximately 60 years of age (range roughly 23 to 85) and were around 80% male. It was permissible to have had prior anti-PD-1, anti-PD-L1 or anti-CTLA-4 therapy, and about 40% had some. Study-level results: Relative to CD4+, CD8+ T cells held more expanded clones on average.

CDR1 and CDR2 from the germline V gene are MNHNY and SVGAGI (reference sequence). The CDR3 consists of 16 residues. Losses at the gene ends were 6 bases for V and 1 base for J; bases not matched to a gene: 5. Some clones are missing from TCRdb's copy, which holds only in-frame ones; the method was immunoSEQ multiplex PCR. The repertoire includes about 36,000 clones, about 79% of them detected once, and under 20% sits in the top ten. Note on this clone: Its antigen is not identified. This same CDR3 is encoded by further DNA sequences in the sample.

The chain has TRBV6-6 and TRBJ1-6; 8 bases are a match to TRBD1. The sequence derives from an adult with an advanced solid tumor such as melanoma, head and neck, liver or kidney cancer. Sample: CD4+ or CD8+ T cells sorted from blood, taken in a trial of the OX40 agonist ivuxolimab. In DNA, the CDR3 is TGTGCCAGCAGGTCCCGGACAGGGTCCTATAATTCACCCCTCCACTTT. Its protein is CASRSRTGSYNSPLHF.